This T cell receptor (beta chain) was sequenced in a study of radiotherapy plus CTLA-4 blockade in lung cancer. The V end was cut by 5 bases, the J end by 4 bases, with 18 bases between. This CDR3 contains 15 residues. Germline CDR1 is SEHNR and CDR2 is FQNEAQ (reference sequence). Method: immunoSEQ multiplex PCR; TCRdb's copy keeps in-frame clones and lacks some. Of 90,000 or so clones listed, under 85% are singletons. The chain links TRBV7-9 to TRBJ2-7; D is perhaps TRBD2 (6 bases). The specimen comprised peripheral blood, sampled from a patient treated with radiotherapy plus ipilimumab. The TCR sequence derives from a human donor with non-small cell lung cancer who had stable disease on radiotherapy plus ipilimumab. The CDR3 DNA is TGTGCCAGCAGCCCCCGCGTTGCGGAGGGATACGAGCAGTACTTC. It yields the protein CASSPRVAEGYEQYF.